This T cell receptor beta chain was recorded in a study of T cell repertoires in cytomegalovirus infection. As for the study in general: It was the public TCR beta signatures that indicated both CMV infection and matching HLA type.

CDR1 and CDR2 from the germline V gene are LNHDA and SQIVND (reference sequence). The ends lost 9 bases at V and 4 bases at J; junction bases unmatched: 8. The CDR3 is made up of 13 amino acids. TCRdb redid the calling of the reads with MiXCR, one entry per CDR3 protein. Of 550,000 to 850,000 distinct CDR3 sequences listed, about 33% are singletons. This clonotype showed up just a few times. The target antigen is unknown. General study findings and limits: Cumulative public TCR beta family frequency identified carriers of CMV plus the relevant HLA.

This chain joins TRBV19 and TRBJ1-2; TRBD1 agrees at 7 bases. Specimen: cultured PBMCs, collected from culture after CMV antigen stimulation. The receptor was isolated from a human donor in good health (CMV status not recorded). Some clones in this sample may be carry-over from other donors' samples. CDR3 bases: TGTGCCAGCCGCCCGGGACAGATCTATGGCTACACCTTC. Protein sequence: CASRPGQIYGYTF.